These 17 T cell receptor beta chains originate from one sample sequenced in a study of cytotoxic CD8 clonotypes in ibrutinib-treated CLL. The assay was immunoSEQ multiplex PCR, and TCRdb's table has in-frame clones only and misses some. The data contain about 130,000 clones, roughly three quarters of them seen just once; the ten biggest clones take up 5% to 5.5%. The source was PBMCs, collected after 24 months of ibrutinib treatment. The receptor set was obtained from a human donor with chronic lymphocytic leukemia.

The rearrangement uses TRBV7-9 and TRBJ2-5, with D perhaps TRBD2 (7 bases). In germline, CDR1 is SEHNR, CDR2 FQNEAQ (reference sequence). This CDR3 is built from 16 residues. V lost 5 bases to trimming and J lost 5 bases, with 21 bases between them. The CDR3 DNA is TGTGCCAGCAGCCGTTCCGGGGGGCGATCCAAGGAGACCCAGTACTTC. Translating gives CASSRSGGRSKETQYF.

V gene TRBV4-2 combines with J gene TRBJ2-3, with D possibly being TRBD2 (6 bases). With 1 base removed from V and 2 bases from J, the gap between germline ends came to 10 bases. The length of the CDR3 is 15 residues. Germline CDR1 is LGHNA and CDR2 is YNFKEQ. CDR3 nucleotide sequence: TGTGCCAGCAGCCAAGGGGTAGCGGACACAGATACGCAGTATTTT. It specifies CASSQGVADTDTQYF.

The chain employs TRBV6-5 and TRBJ1-3; D is unclear. The CDR3 extends over 13 amino acids. Germline-derived CDR1 and CDR2 are MNHEY and SVGAGI. Trimming stripped 5 bases from V and 4 bases from J, with 9 bases between. This CDR3 reads CASSDGGGNTIYF. The CDR3 coding sequence is TGTGCCAGCAGTGACGGTGGAGGAAACACCATATATTTT.

The V and J genes are TRBV7-2 and TRBJ2-5; possible D gene TRBD2, 6 bases. This CDR3 has 15 amino acids. CDR1 SGHTA and CDR2 FQGNSA come from the germline V gene. Trimming shortened V by 1 base and J by 4 bases, and 13 bases separated the two germline ends. CDR3 DNA sequence: TGTGCCAGCAGCTTAGGGGGGGTTAGCGGAGAGACCCAGTACTTC. Translating it yields CASSLGGVSGETQYF.

This rearrangement joins TRBV5-6 to TRBJ2-7; D is undetermined. CDR3 length: 14 residues. The germline V gene encodes CDR1 SGHDT and CDR2 YYEEEE. The ends were cut back, 1 base at V and 3 bases at J, with 11 bases in the middle. Written as DNA, the CDR3 is TGTGCCAGCAGCTTGAGGCGACTGGACTACGAGCAGTACTTC. Translated, it gives CASSLRRLDYEQYF. The variable domain in full, with the rest retrieved from reference TRBV5-6 and TRBJ2-7, is DAGVTQSPTHLIKTRGQQVTLRCSPKSGHDTVSWYQQALGQGPQFIFQYYEEEERQRGNFPDRFSGHQFPNYSSELNVNALLLGDSALYLCASSLRRLDYEQYFGPGTRLTVT.

This chain uses TRBV7-2 with TRBJ2-2, with D perhaps being TRBD1 or TRBD2 (6 bases each). The V end was cut by 5 bases, the J end by 0 bases, with 16 bases between. Germline V gives CDR1 SGHTA, CDR2 FQGNSA. CDR3 size: 17 residues. Written as DNA, the CDR3 is TGTGCCAGCAGCCGCCCACCCCGGGGGCCGAACACCGGGGAGCTGTTTTTT. Encoded protein: CASSRPPRGPNTGELFF.

This clone turned up a few times. V gene TRBV7-2 combines with J gene TRBJ2-3; D is undetermined. There are 12 residues in the CDR3. Trimming shortened V by 0 bases and J by 14 bases, and 12 bases separated the two germline ends. CDR1 is SGHTA, CDR2 FQGNSA, per germline. The CDR3 coding sequence is TGTGCCAGCAGCTTAGCCCCGGGCCCTTGGTATTTT. Translated: CASSLAPGPWYF.

The rearrangement links TRBV5-1 to TRBJ2-7; D is undetermined. V was pared by 0 bases and J by 8 bases, with 15 bases between. The CDR3 sequence is 14 residues long. Germline V lookup: CDR1 SGHRS, CDR2 YFSETQ. In DNA form, the CDR3 reads TGCGCCAGCAGCTTGGGGCAAAACCCCTCCCAGCAGTACTTC. This gives the protein CASSLGQNPSQQYF. The whole variable domain, remainder taken from reference TRBV5-1 and TRBJ2-7, is KAGVTQTPRYLIKTRGQQVTLSCSPISGHRSVSWYQQTPGQGLQFLFEYFSETQRNKGNFPGRFSGRQFSNSRSEMNVSTLELGDSALYLCASSLGQNPSQQYFGPGTRLTVT.

The CDR3 loop reads CATQQGSTDTQYF. The CDR3 nucleotides are TGTGCCACCCAGCAGGGTAGCACAGATACGCAGTATTTT. The chain employs TRBV10-3 and TRBJ2-3; perhaps TRBD1 as D (5 bases). This CDR3 region has 13 residues. V lost 10 bases and J 0 bases, leaving 11 bases between the germline ends. Germline-derived CDR1 and CDR2 are ENHRY and SYGVKD.

This chain joins TRBV7-9 and TRBJ1-5, with 9 bases identical to TRBD1. This CDR3 contains 15 residues. The V gene's germline CDR1 is SEHNR and CDR2 FQNEAQ (reference sequence). V shed 2 bases, J shed 5 bases, and the junction held 4 bases outside the gene matches. CDR3 loop: CASSLMTGGDQPQHF. Written as DNA, the CDR3 is TGTGCCAGCAGCTTAATGACAGGGGGTGATCAGCCCCAGCATTTT. The whole variable domain, remainder taken from reference TRBV7-9 and TRBJ1-5, is DTGVSQNPRHKITKRGQNVTFRCDPISEHNRLYWYRQTLGQGPEFLTYFQNEAQLEKSRLLSDRFSAERPKGSFSTLEIQRTEQGDSAMYLCASSLMTGGDQPQHFGDGTRLSIL.

The chain recombines TRBV30 with TRBJ1-1, with D perhaps matching TRBD1 (5 bases). This CDR3 spans 13 amino acids. Germline V lookup: CDR1 GTSNPN, CDR2 SVGIG (reference sequence). Trimming took off 0 bases at V and 7 bases at J, with 12 bases between the two ends. DNA for the CDR3: TGTGCCTGGAGTGTACGAGGCAGGGTTGAAGCTTTCTTT. Its protein is CAWSVRGRVEAFF.

V is TRBV5-6 and J is TRBJ2-4; tentatively, D is TRBD2 (7 bases). Germline CDR1 reads SGHDT; CDR2 reads YYEEEE. The V end was cut by 4 bases, the J end by 7 bases, with 15 bases between. This CDR3 has 14 amino acids. CDR3 sequence: CASSPPGGLNIQYF. The CDR3, as DNA: TGTGCCAGCAGCCCCCCCGGGGGGCTGAACATTCAGTACTTC.

The V call is TRBV7-6, the J call TRBJ2-2; TRBD1 agrees at 9 bases. V lost 5 bases to trimming and J lost 4 bases; unmatched junction nucleotides: 5. CDR1 and CDR2 (germline): SGHVS, FNYEAQ. The CDR3 is 15 amino acids. Here the CDR3 DNA reads TGTGCCAGCAGCCCCGGGACAGGGCGCACCGGGGAGCTGTTTTTT. It specifies CASSPGTGRTGELFF.

The chain uses TRBV7-2 and TRBJ1-5, with D perhaps matching TRBD1 (5 bases). CDR3 size: 15 residues. Looked up from germline, CDR1 is SGHTA and CDR2 is FQGNSA. The V end lost 2 bases, the J end lost 5 bases, and 13 bases lay between the germline ends. The CDR3 reads CASSLQGGGDQPQHF. The CDR3 coding sequence is TGTGCCAGCAGCTTACAGGGCGGTGGGGATCAGCCCCAGCATTTT. The variable domain in full, completed from reference TRBV7-2 and TRBJ1-5, reads GAGVSQSPSNKVTEKGKDVELRCDPISGHTALYWYRQSLGQGLEFLIYFQGNSAPDKSGLPSDRFSAERTGGSVSTLTIQRTQQEDSAVYLCASSLQGGGDQPQHFGDGTRLSIL.

J is TRBJ2-1 and V is TRBV6-1; TRBD2 aligns across 7 bases. With V trimmed by 3 bases and J by 8 bases, 7 bases remained unmatched. The CDR3 contains 14 residues. Looked up from germline, CDR1 is MNHNS and CDR2 is SASEGT. The DNA of the CDR3 is TGTGCCAGCAGTGAGGCGGGAGAGTCCGATGAGCAGTTCTTC. Translation gives CASSEAGESDEQFF.

The CDR3 bases are TGTGCCAGCAGGGGATCGTGGAGGGACAATCAGCCCCAGCATTTT. Protein sequence: CASRGSWRDNQPQHF. The rearrangement uses TRBV2 and TRBJ1-5; D not resolved. CDR3 length: 15 residues. V was pared by 6 bases and J by 3 bases, with 15 bases between. Germline CDR1 SNHLY, CDR2 FYNNEI. Full variable domain (remainder filled in from reference TRBV2 and TRBJ1-5): EPEVTQTPSHQVTQMGQEVILRCVPISNHLYFYWYRQILGQKVEFLVSFYNNEISEKSEIFDDQFSVERPDGSNFTLKIRSTKLEDSAMYFCASRGSWRDNQPQHFGDGTRLSIL.

This chain connects TRBV21-1 to TRBJ2-2; the table assigns TRBD1, which was not confirmed against the DNA. TRBV21-1 is termed a pseudogene. This CDR3 has 14 residues. CDR3 amino acids: CASSKGPTGGELFF. Here the CDR3 DNA reads TGTGCCAGCAGCAAAGGCCCCACAGGCGGGGAGCTGTTTTTT.